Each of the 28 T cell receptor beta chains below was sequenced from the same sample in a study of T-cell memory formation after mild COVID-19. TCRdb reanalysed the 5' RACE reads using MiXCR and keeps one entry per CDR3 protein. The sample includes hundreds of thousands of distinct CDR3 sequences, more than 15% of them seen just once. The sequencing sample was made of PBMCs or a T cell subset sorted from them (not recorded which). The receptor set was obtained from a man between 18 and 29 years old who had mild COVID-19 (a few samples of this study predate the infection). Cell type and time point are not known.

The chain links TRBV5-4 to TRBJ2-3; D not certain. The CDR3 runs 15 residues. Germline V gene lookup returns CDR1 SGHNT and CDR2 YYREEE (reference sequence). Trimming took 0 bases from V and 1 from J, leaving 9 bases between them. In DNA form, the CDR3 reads TGTGCCAGCAGCTTGGCCGTGGATCGCACAGATACGCAGTATTTT. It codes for CASSLAVDRTDTQYF.

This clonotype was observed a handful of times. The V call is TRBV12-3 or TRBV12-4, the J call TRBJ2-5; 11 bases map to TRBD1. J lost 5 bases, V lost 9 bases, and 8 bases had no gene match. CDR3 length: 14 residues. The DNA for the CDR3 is TGTGCCAGTACCGTCGGACAGGGGGCGGAGACCCAGTACTTC. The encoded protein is CASTVGQGAETQYF.

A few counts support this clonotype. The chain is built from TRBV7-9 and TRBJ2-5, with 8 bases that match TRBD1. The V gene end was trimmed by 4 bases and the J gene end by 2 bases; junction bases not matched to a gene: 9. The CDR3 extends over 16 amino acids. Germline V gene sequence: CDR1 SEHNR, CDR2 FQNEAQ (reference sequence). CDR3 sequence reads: CASSSRQGSPQETQYF. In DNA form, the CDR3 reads TGTGCCAGCAGCTCCCGACAGGGGTCCCCTCAAGAGACCCAGTACTTC.

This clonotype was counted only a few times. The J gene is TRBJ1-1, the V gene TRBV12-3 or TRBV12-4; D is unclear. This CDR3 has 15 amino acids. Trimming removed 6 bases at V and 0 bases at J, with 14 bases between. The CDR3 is CASRFIPGLNTEAFF. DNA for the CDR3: TGTGCCAGCAGGTTCATCCCGGGATTGAACACTGAAGCTTTCTTT.

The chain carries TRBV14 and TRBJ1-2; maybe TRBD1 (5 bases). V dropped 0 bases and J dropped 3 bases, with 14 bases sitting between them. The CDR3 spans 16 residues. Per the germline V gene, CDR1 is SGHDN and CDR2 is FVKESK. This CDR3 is CASSQDRRREYYGYTF. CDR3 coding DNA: TGTGCCAGCAGCCAAGATCGTCGCAGGGAATACTATGGCTACACCTTC.

DNA of the CDR3: TGTGCCAGCAGCCCGGAGGGACTAGCGGGGGAGAAAAGCACAGATACGCAGTATTTT. This sequence encodes CASSPEGLAGEKSTDTQYF. The V call is TRBV3-1, the J call TRBJ2-3; 14 bases are a match to TRBD2. The CDR3 is made up of 19 amino acids. J was trimmed by 0 bases and V by 4 bases; bases with no gene match: 9. CDR1 LGHDT and CDR2 YNNKEL come from the germline V gene (reference sequence).

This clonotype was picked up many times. The CDR3 bases are TGTGCCAGCAGTGTTGGGGGAAACACCATATATTTT. It yields the protein CASSVGGNTIYF. The chain has TRBV7-2 and TRBJ1-3; D not resolved. The CDR3 is made up of 12 amino acids. V lost 6 bases and J 4 bases, leaving 7 bases between the germline ends. Germline-derived CDR1 and CDR2 are SGHTA and FQGNSA.

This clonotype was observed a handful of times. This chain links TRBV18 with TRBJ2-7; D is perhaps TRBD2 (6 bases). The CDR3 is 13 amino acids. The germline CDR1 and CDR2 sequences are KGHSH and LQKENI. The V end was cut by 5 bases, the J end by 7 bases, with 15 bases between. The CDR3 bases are TGTGCCAGCTCAGCGGGGAACCATAGGGAGCAGTACTTC. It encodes CASSAGNHREQYF.

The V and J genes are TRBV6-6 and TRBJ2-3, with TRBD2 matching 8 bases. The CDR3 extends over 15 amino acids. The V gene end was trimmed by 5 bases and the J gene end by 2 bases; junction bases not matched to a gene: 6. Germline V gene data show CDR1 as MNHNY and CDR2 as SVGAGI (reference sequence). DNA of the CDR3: TGTGCCAGCAGTCCCGGGACTAGAACCACAGATACGCAGTATTTT. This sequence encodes CASSPGTRTTDTQYF.

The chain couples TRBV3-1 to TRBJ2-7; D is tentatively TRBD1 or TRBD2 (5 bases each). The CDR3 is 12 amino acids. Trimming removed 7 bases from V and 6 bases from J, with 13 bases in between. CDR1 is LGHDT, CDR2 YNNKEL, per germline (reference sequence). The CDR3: CASMGGGSEQYF. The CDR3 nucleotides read TGTGCCAGCATGGGTGGGGGATCCGAGCAGTACTTC.

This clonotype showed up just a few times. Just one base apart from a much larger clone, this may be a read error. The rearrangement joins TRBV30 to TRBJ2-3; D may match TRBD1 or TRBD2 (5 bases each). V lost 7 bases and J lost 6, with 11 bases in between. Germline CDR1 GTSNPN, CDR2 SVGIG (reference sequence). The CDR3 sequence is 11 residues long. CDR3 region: CALGRRDTQYF. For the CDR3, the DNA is TGTGCCTTGGGACGAAGGGATACGCAGTATTTT. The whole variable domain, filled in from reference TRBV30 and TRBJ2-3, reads SQTIHQWPATLVQPVGSPLSLECTVEGTSNPNLYWYRQAAGRGLQLLFYSVGIGQISSEVPQNLSASRPQDRQFILSSKKLLLSDSGFYLCALGRRDTQYFGPGTRLTVL.

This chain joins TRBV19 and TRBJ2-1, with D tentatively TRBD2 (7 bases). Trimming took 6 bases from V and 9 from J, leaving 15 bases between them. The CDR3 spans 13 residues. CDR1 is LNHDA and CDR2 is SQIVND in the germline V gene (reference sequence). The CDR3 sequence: CASSSGGQAEQFF. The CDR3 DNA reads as TGTGCCAGTAGCTCGGGGGGCCAAGCTGAGCAGTTCTTC.

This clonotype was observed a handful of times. The CDR3 sequence is CASSSSAVSYGYTF. In DNA, the CDR3 is TGTGCCAGCAGCTCCTCAGCAGTAAGCTATGGCTACACCTTC. The gene calls are TRBV12-3 or TRBV12-4 and TRBJ1-2; no clear D. CDR3 size: 14 residues. V was cut by 6 bases and J by 4 bases, with 15 bases left in between.

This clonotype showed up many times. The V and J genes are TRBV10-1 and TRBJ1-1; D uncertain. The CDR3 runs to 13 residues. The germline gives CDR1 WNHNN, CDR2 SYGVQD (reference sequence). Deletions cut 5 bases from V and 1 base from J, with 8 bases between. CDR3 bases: TGCGCCAGCAGTTTTAACGGGAACACTGAAGCTTTCTTT. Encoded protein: CASSFNGNTEAFF.

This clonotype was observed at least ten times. The CDR3 loop is CASSQAGLPDTQYF. In nucleotides, the CDR3 is TGTGCCAGCAGCCAAGCTGGGCTTCCTGACACGCAGTATTTT. The chain joins TRBV7-7 to TRBJ2-3, with D uncertain. This CDR3 has 14 amino acids. CDR1 is SSHAT, CDR2 FNYEAQ, per germline (reference sequence). V dropped 5 bases and J dropped 9 bases, with 18 bases sitting between them.

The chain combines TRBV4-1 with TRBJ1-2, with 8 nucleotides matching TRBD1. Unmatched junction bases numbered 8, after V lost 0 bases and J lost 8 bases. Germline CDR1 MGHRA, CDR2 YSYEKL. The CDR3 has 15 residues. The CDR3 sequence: CASSQDEDRVEGYTF. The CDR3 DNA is TGCGCCAGCAGCCAAGATGAGGACAGGGTCGAGGGCTACACCTTC.

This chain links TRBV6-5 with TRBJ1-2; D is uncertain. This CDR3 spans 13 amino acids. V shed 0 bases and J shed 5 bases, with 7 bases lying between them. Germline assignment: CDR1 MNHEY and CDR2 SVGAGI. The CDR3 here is CASSYSRTYGYTF. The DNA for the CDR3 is TGTGCCAGCAGTTACTCGAGAACGTATGGCTACACCTTC.

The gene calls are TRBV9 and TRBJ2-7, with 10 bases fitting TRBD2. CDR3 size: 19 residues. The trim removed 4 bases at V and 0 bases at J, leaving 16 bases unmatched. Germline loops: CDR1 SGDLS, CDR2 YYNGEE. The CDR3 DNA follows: TGTGCCAGCAGCCCCCGGGGTAGCGGGGGGCCAAAGCACTCCTACGAGCAGTACTTC. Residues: CASSPRGSGGPKHSYEQYF.

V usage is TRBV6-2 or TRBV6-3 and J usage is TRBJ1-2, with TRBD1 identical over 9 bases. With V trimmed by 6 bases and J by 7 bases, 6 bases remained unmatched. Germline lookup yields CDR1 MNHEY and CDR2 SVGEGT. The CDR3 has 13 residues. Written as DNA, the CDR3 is TGTGCCAGCAGATGGACAGGGGTCGCTGGCTACACCTTC. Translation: CASRWTGVAGYTF.

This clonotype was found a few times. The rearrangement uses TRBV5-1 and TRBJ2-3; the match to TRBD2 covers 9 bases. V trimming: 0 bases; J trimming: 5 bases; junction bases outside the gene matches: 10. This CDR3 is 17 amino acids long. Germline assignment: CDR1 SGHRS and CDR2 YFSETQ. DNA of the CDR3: TGCGCCAGCAGCTTGGCGCTAGCGGGGACCAATGGAGATACGCAGTATTTT. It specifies CASSLALAGTNGDTQYF.

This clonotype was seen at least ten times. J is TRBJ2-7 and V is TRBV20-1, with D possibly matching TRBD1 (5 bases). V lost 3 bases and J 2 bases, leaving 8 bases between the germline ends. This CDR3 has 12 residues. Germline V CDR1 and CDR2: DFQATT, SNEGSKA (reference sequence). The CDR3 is CSARTAAYEQYF. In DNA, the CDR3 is TGCAGTGCTAGGACAGCTGCCTACGAGCAGTACTTC.

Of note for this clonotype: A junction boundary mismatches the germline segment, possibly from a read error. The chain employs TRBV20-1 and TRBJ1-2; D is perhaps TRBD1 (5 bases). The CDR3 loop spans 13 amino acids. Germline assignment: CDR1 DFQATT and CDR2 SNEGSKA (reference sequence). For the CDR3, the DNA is TGCAGTGCTAGAGACCCGGGGACCTATGACTACACCTTC. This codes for CSARDPGTYDYTF.

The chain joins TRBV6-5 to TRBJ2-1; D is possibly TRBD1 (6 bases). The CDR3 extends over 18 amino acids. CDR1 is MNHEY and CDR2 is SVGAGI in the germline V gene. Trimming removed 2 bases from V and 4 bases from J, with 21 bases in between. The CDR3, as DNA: TGTGCCAGCAGTTACCTGGAAGCTGACAGGACATTGTACAATGAGCAGTTCTTC. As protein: CASSYLEADRTLYNEQFF.

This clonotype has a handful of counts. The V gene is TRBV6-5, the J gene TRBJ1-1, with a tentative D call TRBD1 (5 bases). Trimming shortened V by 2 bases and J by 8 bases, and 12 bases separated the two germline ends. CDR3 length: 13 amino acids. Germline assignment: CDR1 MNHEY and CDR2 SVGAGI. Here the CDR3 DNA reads TGTGCCAGCAGTTACGGGTCGGGGGGGGAAGCTTTCTTT. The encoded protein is CASSYGSGGEAFF.

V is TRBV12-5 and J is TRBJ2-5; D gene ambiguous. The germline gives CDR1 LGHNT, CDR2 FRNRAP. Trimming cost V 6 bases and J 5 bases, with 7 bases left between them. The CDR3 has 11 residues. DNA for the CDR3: TGTGCTAGTGGGATTGGCGAGACCCAGTACTTC. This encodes CASGIGETQYF.

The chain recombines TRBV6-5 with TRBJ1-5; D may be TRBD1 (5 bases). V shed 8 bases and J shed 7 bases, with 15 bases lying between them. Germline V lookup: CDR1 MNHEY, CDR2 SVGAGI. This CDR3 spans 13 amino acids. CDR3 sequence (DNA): TGTGCCAGCGGGCGACAGCCTGGCCAGCCCCAGCATTTT. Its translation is CASGRQPGQPQHF.

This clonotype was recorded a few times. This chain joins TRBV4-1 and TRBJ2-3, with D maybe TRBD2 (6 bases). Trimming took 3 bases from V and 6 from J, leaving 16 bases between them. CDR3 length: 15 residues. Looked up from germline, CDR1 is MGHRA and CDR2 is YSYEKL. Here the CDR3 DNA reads TGCGCCAGCAGCCATGAGGACGGGGGTGCCGATACGCAGTATTTT. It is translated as CASSHEDGGADTQYF.

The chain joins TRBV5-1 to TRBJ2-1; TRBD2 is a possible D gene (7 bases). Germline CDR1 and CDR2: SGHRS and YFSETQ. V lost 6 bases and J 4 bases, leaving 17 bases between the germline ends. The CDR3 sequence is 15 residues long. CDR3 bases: TGCGCCAGCAACTCCAACGGGGGGCTATACAATGAGCAGTTCTTC. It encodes CASNSNGGLYNEQFF.